These T cell receptor beta chains were read from a single sample in a study of T cell responses to AZD1222 COVID-19 vaccine. Here immunoSEQ multiplex PCR was the method, and the copy in TCRdb shows in-frame clones only, minus some. This repertoire shows about 72,000 clones, nearly 90% found once; its top ten account for roughly 30%. The specimen was peripheral blood, collected 28 days after the second AZD1222 dose. These TCRs come from an adult who received the AZD1222 COVID-19 vaccine. The CDR3 runs from the conserved cysteine through the conserved F or W. A D gene is named only where the DNA matches it firmly. Rows give clone size only sometimes, using once, few, many, or a class for an expanded clone.

abundance,d_gene,v_gene,j_gene,CDR3aa,CDR3nt
-,-,TRBV6-2/TRBV6-3,TRBJ2-7,CASSYSRVYEQYF,TGTGCCAGCAGTTACTCCAGGGTCTACGAGCAGTACTTC
-,TRBD1,TRBV4-3,TRBJ2-1,CASSLGTDYNEQFF,TGCGCCAGCAGCTTAGGGACAGACTACAATGAGCAGTTCTTC
few,-,TRBV2,TRBJ2-6,CASTPGANVLTF,TGTGCCAGCACCCCTGGGGCCAACGTCCTGACTTTC
-,TRBD2,TRBV7-9,TRBJ2-7,CASSTTSGTYEQYF,TGTGCCAGCAGCACAACTAGCGGAACCTACGAGCAGTACTTC
-,TRBD1,TRBV3-1/TRBV3-2,TRBJ2-5,CASSQTRDRQETQYF,TGTGCCAGCAGCCAAACCCGGGACAGACAAGAGACCCAGTACTTC
-,-,TRBV18,TRBJ1-4,CASLRAYNEKLFF,TGTGCCAGTCTCCGGGCTTATAATGAAAAACTGTTTTTT
-,-,TRBV19,TRBJ2-1,CASSSPEGYNEQFF,TGTGCCAGTAGTTCCCCGGAGGGCTACAATGAGCAGTTCTTC
-,-,TRBV10-3,TRBJ1-1,CAISESVQAMNTEAFF,TGTGCCATCAGTGAGTCGGTACAGGCCATGAACACTGAAGCTTTCTTT
-,-,TRBV6-1,TRBJ2-3,CASSEGTGITDTQYF,TGTGCCAGCAGTGAGGGGACGGGGATCACAGATACGCAGTATTTT
-,TRBD2,TRBV10-3,TRBJ2-1,CAISEPGLAGGQGSYNEQFF,TGTGCCATCAGTGAGCCGGGACTAGCGGGAGGTCAAGGCTCCTACAATGAGCAGTTCTTC
-,-,TRBV7-3,TRBJ2-2,CASSLTQNYRELFF,TGTGCCAGCAGCTTAACACAGAATTACCGGGAGCTGTTTTTT
-,-,TRBV7-3,TRBJ2-2,CASSFLGRADTGELFF,TGTGCCAGCAGCTTCCTCGGCAGGGCTGACACCGGGGAGCTGTTTTTT
-,TRBD1,TRBV9,TRBJ1-2,CASSPTGTGVIYGYTF,TGTGCCAGCAGCCCAACCGGGACAGGCGTTATTTATGGCTACACCTTC
-,-,TRBV5-4,TRBJ2-5,CASSSGEARGETQYF,TGTGCCAGCAGCTCCGGTGAGGCGCGCGGAGAGACCCAGTACTTC